One sample yielded the 23 T cell receptor beta chains listed below, sequenced in a study of cytotoxic CD8 clonotypes in ibrutinib-treated CLL. TCRdb's copy holds only in-frame clones and misses some; the assay was immunoSEQ multiplex PCR. The sample records roughly 250,000 clones, 70% being singletons. The sequencing used PBMCs, collected after 24 months of ibrutinib treatment. The source is a human donor with chronic lymphocytic leukemia.

This chain uses TRBV4-3 with TRBJ2-5; D not certain. Trimming removed 3 bases from V and 5 bases from J, with 10 bases in between. Germline V CDR1 and CDR2: LGHNA, YSLEER. CDR3 size: 13 residues. The CDR3 nucleotides are TGCGCCAGCAGCCACGCTGCTGAGGAGACCCAGTACTTC. It encodes CASSHAAEETQYF.

The V gene is TRBV27, the J gene TRBJ2-3, with D possibly TRBD2 on 5 matching bases. Germline V CDR1 and CDR2: MNHEY, SMNVEV (reference sequence). Trimming removed 6 bases from V and 1 base from J, with 17 bases in between. CDR3 length: 16 amino acids. CDR3 sequence: CASSSSLAKGTDTQYF. The CDR3 nucleotides are TGTGCCAGCAGCTCCAGCCTAGCAAAAGGCACAGATACGCAGTATTTT.

V is TRBV4-3 and J is TRBJ1-5; possible D gene TRBD1, 6 bases. Germline V gene sequence: CDR1 LGHNA, CDR2 YSLEER. The CDR3 consists of 19 residues. V was cut by 0 bases and J by 0 bases, with 18 bases left in between. The CDR3: CASSQDLGRGSYSNQPQHF. The CDR3 DNA is TGCGCCAGCAGCCAAGATCTTGGAAGGGGGTCCTATAGCAATCAGCCCCAGCATTTT.

Details on this clone: Other DNA sequences in this sample translate to the same CDR3. The chain links TRBV6-5 to TRBJ2-7, with D unclear. Germline V lookup: CDR1 MNHEY, CDR2 SVGAGI. V was trimmed by 2 bases and J by 2 bases, leaving 7 bases between them. The length of the CDR3 is 13 residues. CDR3 loop: CASSYGSTYEQYF. The CDR3 DNA is TGTGCCAGCAGTTACGGCAGCACCTACGAGCAGTACTTC.

The V and J genes are TRBV30 and TRBJ2-5, with TRBD2 as a possible D gene (6 bases). The CDR3 has 14 amino acids. Per the germline V gene, CDR1 is GTSNPN and CDR2 is SVGIG (reference sequence). V shed 4 bases and J shed 5 bases, with 17 bases lying between them. The CDR3, as DNA: TGTGCCTGGACGGTCGGAGGGGTCGGGGAGACCCAGTACTTC. Its translation: CAWTVGGVGETQYF.

This clone was seen just once. The rearrangement links TRBV28 to TRBJ1-5; 7 bases align to TRBD1. CDR1 and CDR2 from the germline V gene are MDHEN and SYDVKM. The CDR3 sequence is 16 residues long. After removal of 6 bases from V and 7 bases from J, the junction contained 15 bases not matched to a gene. CDR3 protein: CASSRPPGGGDQPQHF. CDR3 in DNA: TGTGCCAGCAGCCGTCCTCCAGGGGGAGGGGACCAGCCCCAGCATTTT.

The CDR3 spells CASRGGTGAVEAFF. CDR3 coding DNA: TGTGCCAGCAGGGGAGGGACAGGGGCGGTTGAAGCTTTCTTT. The rearrangement joins TRBV6-5 to TRBJ1-1; 10 bases are a match to TRBD1. Losses at the gene ends were 6 bases for V and 7 bases for J; bases not matched to a gene: 8. The germline CDR1 and CDR2 sequences are MNHEY and SVGAGI. The CDR3 has 14 residues.

This clone was seen a handful of times. The rearrangement joins TRBV19 to TRBJ2-7; possibly TRBD1 for D (6 bases). This CDR3 comprises 12 residues. Per germline, CDR1 LNHDA and CDR2 SQIVND (reference sequence). V lost 6 bases and J lost 6, with 12 bases in between. CDR3 DNA: TGTGCCAGTAGAACCAGGGGATCCGAGCAGTACTTC. It translates to CASRTRGSEQYF. The whole variable domain, filled in from reference TRBV19 and TRBJ2-7, reads DGGITQSPKYLFRKEGQNVTLSCEQNLNHDAMYWYRQDPGQGLRLIYYSQIVNDFQKGDIAEGYSVSREKKESFPLTVTSAQKNPTAFYLCASRTRGSEQYFGPGTRLTVT.

This clone has only one observation. This chain's CDR3 is CASSVAGRYGETQYF. The CDR3, as DNA: TGTGCCAGCAGCGTAGCTGGCAGGTACGGCGAGACCCAGTACTTC. This sequence joins TRBV9 and TRBJ2-5; D gene ambiguous. The germline gives CDR1 SGDLS, CDR2 YYNGEE. V was cut by 0 bases and J by 5 bases, with 14 bases left in between. The CDR3 loop spans 15 amino acids.

This rearrangement joins TRBV28 to TRBJ1-4; no clear D gene. This CDR3 is 15 amino acids long. Germline loops: CDR1 MDHEN, CDR2 SYDVKM. Between the trimmed V and J ends, which lost 2 bases and 2 bases, there was a span of 9 bases. The CDR3 DNA is TGTGCCAGCAGTTTAGCGGCTTGGACTAATGAAAAACTGTTTTTT. Residues: CASSLAAWTNEKLFF.

The V gene is TRBV6-5, the J gene TRBJ2-7; no clear D. The V and J ends lost 5 bases and 6 bases respectively, with 8 bases between them. Germline V gene sequence: CDR1 MNHEY, CDR2 SVGAGI. This CDR3 is built from 11 residues. CDR3 amino acids: CASSRGGEQYF. CDR3 sequence (DNA): TGTGCCAGCAGTCGTGGCGGCGAGCAGTACTTC.

Turning to this clone: Without the conserved terminal phenylalanine or tryptophan, this CDR3 likely stems from a read error. The DNA is left out, because the CDR3 cannot be placed on it with certainty; the CDR3 is given as TCRdb lists it. V is TRBV6-6 and J is TRBJ2-7. Ends included, the CDR3 has 14 residues. From germline, CDR1 is MNHNY and CDR2 SVGAGI (reference sequence). CDR3 sequence: CASSYRSIGDTQSL.

This sequence joins TRBV7-8 and TRBJ2-3; D tentatively reads TRBD1 or TRBD2 (6 bases each). V was cut by 5 bases and J by 4 bases, with 19 bases left in between. Germline CDR1 reads SGHVS; CDR2 reads FQNEAQ. This CDR3 contains 16 residues. As DNA, the CDR3 is TGTGCCAGCAGCAACCTAGGGGGGCCTGGCGCAGATACGCAGTATTTT. This gives the protein CASSNLGGPGADTQYF.

About this clone itself: Different DNA sequences within this sample yield the same CDR3. V is TRBV18 and J is TRBJ2-7; possible D gene TRBD1, 6 bases. V was clipped by 6 bases and J by 4 bases, with 10 bases between them. Per germline, CDR1 KGHSH and CDR2 LQKENI. The CDR3 sequence is 12 residues long. The CDR3 nucleotides are TGTGCCAGCTCGCCTACAGGGTACGAGCAGTACTTC. Amino acids: CASSPTGYEQYF.

The chain couples TRBV4-3 to TRBJ2-1; TRBD1 might be the D (6 bases). V was clipped by 1 base and J by 9 bases, with 28 bases between them. This CDR3 region has 19 residues. Germline values: CDR1 LGHNA, CDR2 YSLEER. The CDR3 DNA sequence: TGCGCCAGCAGCCAAGCGGGACCTGTGACGATGCCGCCCAGGGGTGAGCAGTTCTTC. Residues: CASSQAGPVTMPPRGEQFF.

The V gene is TRBV9, the J gene TRBJ2-3; D remains unclear. Germline V CDR1 and CDR2: SGDLS, YYNGEE. The CDR3 runs to 14 residues. V lost 0 bases and J 1 base, leaving 6 bases between the germline ends. The CDR3 protein is CASSVGHGTDTQYF. The DNA for the CDR3 is TGTGCCAGCAGCGTAGGGCACGGCACAGATACGCAGTATTTT.

This sequence joins TRBV5-6 and TRBJ2-3, with unresolved D. The CDR3 loop spans 15 amino acids. Between the trimmed V and J ends, which lost 5 bases and 2 bases, there was a span of 15 bases. The germline CDR1 and CDR2 sequences are SGHDT and YYEEEE. CDR3 nucleotides: TGTGCCAGCAGAAGGGCGGCTTCGCACACAGATACGCAGTATTTT. Its protein product is CASRRAASHTDTQYF.

This clone was seen just once. The chain couples TRBV14 to TRBJ2-3; a possible D gene is TRBD2 (6 bases). The CDR3 has 16 amino acids. Germline CDR1 is SGHDN and CDR2 is FVKESK. The V end was cut by 1 base, the J end by 2 bases, with 13 bases between. The DNA of the CDR3 is TGTGCCAGCAGCCAAGGTAGCGGTGATTTCACAGATACGCAGTATTTT. This translates into CASSQGSGDFTDTQYF.

This clone was seen a few times. The rearrangement uses TRBV28 and TRBJ2-7; TRBD1 aligns across 7 bases. Trimming removed 4 bases from V and 4 bases from J; junction bases left unmatched: 10. The germline CDR1 and CDR2 sequences are MDHEN and SYDVKM. The length of the CDR3 is 15 residues. CDR3 sequence: CASSSPWGQIYEQYF. DNA for the CDR3: TGTGCCAGCAGTTCTCCCTGGGGACAGATATACGAGCAGTACTTC.

The chain employs TRBV28 and TRBJ1-4, with a tentative D call TRBD1 (5 bases). The CDR3 runs 15 residues. Trimming removed 5 bases from V and 3 bases from J, with 13 bases in between. Germline V gives CDR1 MDHEN, CDR2 SYDVKM. Here the CDR3 reads CASSPHRPSNEKLFF. CDR3 bases: TGTGCCAGCAGTCCCCACAGGCCGTCTAATGAAAAACTGTTTTTT.

This chain joins TRBV4-1 and TRBJ2-7; 8 bases are a match to TRBD2. The CDR3 is made up of 15 amino acids. V lost 0 bases to trimming and J lost 6 bases; unmatched junction nucleotides: 7. Germline CDR1 and CDR2: MGHRA and YSYEKL. The chain's CDR3 is CASSQDTGTRREQYF. In DNA, the CDR3 is TGCGCCAGCAGCCAAGATACTGGGACTAGGCGCGAGCAGTACTTC.

The chain couples TRBV7-6 to TRBJ1-2; D not resolved. V dropped 1 base and J dropped 2 bases, with 14 bases sitting between them. CDR3 length: 16 amino acids. Germline CDR1 SGHVS, CDR2 FNYEAQ. The DNA for the CDR3 is TGTGCCAGCAGCTTAGAGGCAGGTGGAGGGAACTATGGCTACACCTTC. As protein: CASSLEAGGGNYGYTF.

The chain combines TRBV27 with TRBJ2-5; 8 bases are shared with TRBD1. From germline, CDR1 is MNHEY and CDR2 SMNVEV (reference sequence). V trimming: 7 bases; J trimming: 5 bases; junction bases outside the gene matches: 12. This CDR3 is 15 amino acids long. The chain's CDR3 is CASKGTGGFWETQYF. CDR3 in DNA: TGTGCCAGCAAAGGGACAGGAGGATTTTGGGAGACCCAGTACTTC.